The clone carrying this T cell receptor beta chain was counted at least ten times. The source of the blood RNA was unsorted whole blood, and germline DNA was extracted as well. Patients showed chronic HBV infection and an absence of prior treatment. The data originate from a study of tumor-infiltrating lymphocytes in primary liver carcinoma. Across the whole study: Both sexes were represented among patients, who were 30 to 69 years old.

From 500 ng of total RNA, TCR beta-specific cDNA was reverse-transcribed using a constant-region primer. Slightly modified ARM-PCR with three nested multiplex PCR rounds yielded TCR beta libraries. TRBV1-TRBV30 forward primers and a C-beta reverse primer were used in the first two PCR rounds, which each ran for approximately 11 cycles. TCRdb passed the multiplex PCR reads through MiXCR, listing each CDR3 protein once. The table lists about 320,000 distinct CDR3 sequences, 65% of them singletons. The V gene lost 0 bases and the J gene lost 3 bases, with 17 bases spanning the gap. The CDR3 contains 17 residues. Per the germline V gene, CDR1 is SGHDN and CDR2 is FVKESK.

The source of this sequence is a man aged 40-49 years with primary liver carcinoma and hepatitis B virus infection. Sequenced: peripheral blood. This sequence joins TRBV14 and TRBJ1-1; no firm D call. This CDR3 reads CASSQDKGGLGHTEAFF. CDR3 in DNA: TGTGCCAGCAGCCAAGATAAAGGCGGGCTCGGGCACACTGAAGCTTTCTTT.